The 14 T cell receptor beta chains below all came from one sample that was sequenced in a study of blood T cell repertoires in COVID-19. Sequenced by immunoSEQ multiplex PCR; TCRdb stores in-frame clones only, minus some. The sample carries about 210,000 clones, 88% recorded once. The sample taken for sequencing was peripheral blood. The receptors come from a man aged 65 to 85 with acute or convalescent COVID-19.

The chain joins TRBV28 to TRBJ2-7, with D possibly being TRBD1 (6 bases). The CDR3 consists of 12 residues. CDR1 is MDHEN, CDR2 SYDVKM, per germline. V lost 8 bases to trimming and J lost 4 bases, with 12 bases between them. The CDR3 sequence is CASCGQLYEQYF. CDR3 sequence (DNA): TGTGCCAGCTGTGGACAGCTATACGAGCAGTACTTC.

This chain's CDR3 is CASSLSGAGGITGELFF. CDR3 sequence (DNA): TGTGCCAGCAGTTTATCAGGAGCGGGAGGGATAACCGGGGAGCTGTTTTTT. The chain has TRBV27 and TRBJ2-2; 10 nucleotides line up with TRBD2. CDR3 length: 17 residues. V lost 0 bases to trimming and J lost 5 bases; unmatched junction nucleotides: 6. Per the germline V gene, CDR1 is MNHEY and CDR2 is SMNVEV (reference sequence).

This chain links TRBV7-3 with TRBJ2-2, with a possible D match to TRBD1 (5 bases). The V end was cut by 1 base, the J end by 4 bases, with 10 bases between. This CDR3 has 15 amino acids. CDR1 and CDR2 (germline): SGHTA, FQGTGA. CDR3 amino acids: CASSLKGVGTGELFF. In DNA, the CDR3 is TGTGCCAGCAGCTTAAAAGGGGTCGGCACCGGGGAGCTGTTTTTT.

The J gene is TRBJ2-4, the V gene TRBV19; D ambiguous. This CDR3 is built from 14 residues. The V end was cut by 1 base, the J end by 3 bases, with 7 bases between. Per the germline V gene, CDR1 is LNHDA and CDR2 is SQIVND (reference sequence). This CDR3 is CASSIGSSKNIQYF. The DNA of the CDR3 is TGTGCCAGTAGTATAGGGAGTAGCAAAAACATTCAGTACTTC.

The chain employs TRBV15 and TRBJ2-1; 7 nucleotides line up with TRBD2. CDR1 is LNHNV and CDR2 is YYDKDF in the germline V gene (reference sequence). The trim removed 3 bases at V and 4 bases at J, leaving 12 bases unmatched. The CDR3 runs 17 residues. The CDR3 DNA reads as TGTGCCACCAGCAGGGCGTTAAAGCGGGGACTATACAATGAGCAGTTCTTC. Its protein is CATSRALKRGLYNEQFF.

The DNA of the CDR3 is TGTGCCAGCAGGCAGACTGGGGGGATCGGGGCCAACGTCCTGACTTTC. It yields the protein CASRQTGGIGANVLTF. The rearrangement uses TRBV11-1 and TRBJ2-6, with TRBD2 as a possible D gene (6 bases). There are 16 residues in the CDR3. Per the germline V gene, CDR1 is SGHAT and CDR2 is FQDESV (reference sequence). The V end lost 6 bases, the J end lost 4 bases, and 16 bases lay between the germline ends.

This chain uses TRBV19 with TRBJ1-1; weak D call: TRBD1 (6 bases). The CDR3 loop spans 18 amino acids. Deletions cut 7 bases from V and 1 base from J, with 25 bases between. Germline lookup yields CDR1 LNHDA and CDR2 SQIVND (reference sequence). CDR3 protein: CASKPLGGGSLRNTEAFF. CDR3 nucleotide sequence: TGTGCCAGTAAACCCCTGGGGGGGGGCTCGTTGAGGAACACTGAAGCTTTCTTT.

At least ten counts were recorded for this clone. The chain has TRBV2 and TRBJ1-2; no firm D call. V lost 3 bases and J lost 0, with 17 bases in between. CDR1 and CDR2 from the germline V gene are SNHLY and FYNNEI. The CDR3 spans 17 residues. The CDR3 is CASSDWSGPYTNYGYTF. Here the CDR3 DNA reads TGTGCCAGCAGTGATTGGTCAGGCCCCTATACTAACTATGGCTACACCTTC.

The chain employs TRBV7-8 and TRBJ2-7; tentative D call: TRBD2 (5 bases). This CDR3 is built from 16 residues. The germline V gene has CDR1 SGHVS and CDR2 FQNEAQ. With 1 base removed from V and 3 bases from J, the gap between germline ends came to 16 bases. CDR3 loop: CASSLERRTRNYEQYF. CDR3 DNA sequence: TGTGCCAGCAGCTTAGAGAGGAGGACCCGAAACTACGAGCAGTACTTC.

The rearrangement joins TRBV9 to TRBJ2-3; possibly TRBD2 for D (5 bases). The CDR3 contains 15 residues. Trimming took off 4 bases at V and 2 bases at J, with 14 bases between the two ends. From germline, CDR1 is SGDLS and CDR2 YYNGEE. The CDR3 loop reads CASSLVGGFTDTQYF. As DNA, the CDR3 is TGTGCCAGCAGCTTAGTGGGCGGGTTCACAGATACGCAGTATTTT.

The rearrangement joins TRBV5-6 to TRBJ1-5; the D gene is possibly TRBD1 (5 bases). Trimming shortened V by 4 bases and J by 0 bases, and 11 bases separated the two germline ends. CDR3 size: 15 residues. CDR1 is SGHDT, CDR2 YYEEEE, per germline. The chain's CDR3 is CASSAGHLSNQPQHF. The CDR3 nucleotides read TGTGCCAGCAGCGCCGGACACCTTAGCAATCAGCCCCAGCATTTT.

This chain links TRBV24-1 with TRBJ1-2, with 9 bases matching TRBD1. This CDR3 spans 15 amino acids. From germline, CDR1 is KGHDR and CDR2 SFDVKD. V trimming: 5 bases; J trimming: 2 bases; junction bases outside the gene matches: 5. The DNA of the CDR3 is TGTGCCACCAGTGGAGGGACAGGGTTAAACTATGGCTACACCTTC. Amino acids: CATSGGTGLNYGYTF.

The gene calls are TRBV5-1 and TRBJ1-1; weak D call: TRBD1 (5 bases). Germline loops: CDR1 SGHRS, CDR2 YFSETQ. The CDR3 sequence is 14 residues long. Trimming removed 0 bases at V and 4 bases at J, with 10 bases between. The CDR3: CASSLETGPTEAFF. The DNA of the CDR3 is TGCGCCAGCAGCTTGGAAACAGGCCCCACTGAAGCTTTCTTT.

This chain uses TRBV29-1 with TRBJ1-5; 8 bases are a match to TRBD1. This CDR3 spans 15 amino acids. Germline V gives CDR1 SQVTM, CDR2 ANQGSEA. Trimming took 7 bases from V and 2 from J; bases not matched to a gene: 10. For the CDR3, the DNA is TGCAGCGCCATACTCATGGACAGGGGCAATCAGCCCCAGCATTTT. Its protein is CSAILMDRGNQPQHF.